This T cell receptor beta chain was identified in a study of cytomegalovirus exposure and HLA in healthy donors. In the study overall: In an early release, HLA-typed donors contributed about 80 million unique TCR sequences.

Germline loops: CDR1 SNHLY, CDR2 FYNNEI. The V and J ends lost 4 bases and 11 bases, in that order; junction bases with no gene match: 10. This CDR3 comprises 14 residues. Study results and caveats: CMV serostatus was the sole immune exposure information available. Most sequenced TCRs were rare (though some public TCRs occurred in many donors). An analysis that came later showed most CMV-associated TCR beta chains appearing HLA-restricted.

The study ran its PCR with 60 Vbeta and 13 Jbeta primers. Sequenced by immunoSEQ multiplex PCR; TCRdb stores in-frame clones only, minus some. Altogether some 190,000 clones are present, 60% to 80% being singletons, with the ten largest covering roughly 1.6%. This clone has more than one count but fewer than ten. Antigen unknown. This chain connects TRBV2 to TRBJ1-5, with TRBD1 identical over 8 bases. The TCR originated in a woman aged 18 to 35 in good health and CMV-seronegative. The sequenced sample was PBMCs. The CDR3 is CASSGGQAVGAQHF. The CDR3 DNA reads as TGTGCCAGCAGTGGGGGACAGGCTGTAGGGGCCCAGCATTTT.